Each of the 5 T cell receptor beta chains below was sequenced from the same sample in a study of spatial heterogeneity in lung cancer. Time point of the sample: blood at routine non-recurrence follow-up after resection. Without sorting, whole RNA was sequenced from tumor, nontumor lung or frozen PBMC. TCRdb fed the 5' RACE reads into MiXCR, producing one record per CDR3 protein. This table holds about 120,000 distinct CDR3 sequences, 9% to 15% found once. The specimen comprised PBMCs, sampled at follow-up. These receptors were collected from a male donor with early-stage non-small cell lung cancer.

The chain combines TRBV9 with TRBJ1-3; D is uncertain. Trimming left V 0 bases short and J 0 bases short, with 10 bases between. Germline V CDR1 and CDR2: SGDLS, YYNGEE. The CDR3 is 16 residues long. CDR3 region: CASSVDSYSSGNTIYF. CDR3 sequence (DNA): TGTGCCAGCAGCGTAGACAGCTACTCCTCTGGAAACACCATATATTTT.

This clonotype was seen only a few times. DNA for the CDR3: TGTGCCAGCAGCTCCGGACTTAGGGAGACCCAGTACTTC. Translating it yields CASSSGLRETQYF. V and J are TRBV7-2 and TRBJ2-5; D is possibly TRBD2 (5 bases). Trimming removed 4 bases from V and 5 bases from J, with 11 bases in between. Germline lookup yields CDR1 SGHTA and CDR2 FQGNSA. There are 13 residues in the CDR3.

There are many counts of this clonotype. This chain connects TRBV6-1 to TRBJ1-1; D remains ambiguous. V was cut by 2 bases and J by 0 bases, with 10 bases left in between. The CDR3 runs 15 residues. Germline CDR1 is MNHNS and CDR2 is SASEGT. The CDR3 is CASSENWSLNTEAFF. DNA of the CDR3: TGTGCCAGCAGTGAAAATTGGTCTTTGAACACTGAAGCTTTCTTT.

This clonotype has a handful of counts. This rearrangement joins TRBV11-2 to TRBJ2-4; D unresolved. V was cut by 4 bases and J by 7 bases, with 8 bases left in between. CDR1 and CDR2 from the germline V gene are SGHAT and FQNNGV. The CDR3 has 12 residues. DNA for the CDR3: TGTGCCAGCAGCTCCCTCGGCAACATTCAGTACTTC. Protein: CASSSLGNIQYF.

In its sample, this clonotype was seen a few times. The chain is built from TRBV2 and TRBJ2-1; D ambiguous. Germline CDR1 reads SNHLY; CDR2 reads FYNNEI. This CDR3 is 11 amino acids long. Trimming took 4 bases from V and 9 from J, leaving 7 bases between them. CDR3 in amino acids: CASSVYAEQFF. The CDR3 DNA is TGTGCCAGCAGTGTCTATGCTGAGCAGTTCTTC.